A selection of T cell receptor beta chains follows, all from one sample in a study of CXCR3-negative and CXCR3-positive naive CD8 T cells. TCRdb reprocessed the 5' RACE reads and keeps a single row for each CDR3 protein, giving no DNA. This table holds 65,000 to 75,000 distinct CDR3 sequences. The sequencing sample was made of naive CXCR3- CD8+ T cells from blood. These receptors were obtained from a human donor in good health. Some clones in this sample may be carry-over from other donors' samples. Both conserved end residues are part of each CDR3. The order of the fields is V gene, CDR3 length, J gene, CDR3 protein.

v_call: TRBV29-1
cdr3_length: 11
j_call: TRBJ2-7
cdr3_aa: CSVVTDGEQYF

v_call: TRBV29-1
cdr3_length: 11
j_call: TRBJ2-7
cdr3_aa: CSVDRAGEQYF

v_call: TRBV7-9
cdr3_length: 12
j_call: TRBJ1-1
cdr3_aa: CASIRANTEAFF

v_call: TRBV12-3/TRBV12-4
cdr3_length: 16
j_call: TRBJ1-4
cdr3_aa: CASSLERGAANEKLFF

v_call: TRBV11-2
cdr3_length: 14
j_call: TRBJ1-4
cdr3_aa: CASSFTRLGEKLFF

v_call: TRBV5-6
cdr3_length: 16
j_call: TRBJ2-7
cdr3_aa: CASSWGRAGPSYEQYF

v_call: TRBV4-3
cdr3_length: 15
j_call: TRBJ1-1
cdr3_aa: CASSQVSGGDTEAFF

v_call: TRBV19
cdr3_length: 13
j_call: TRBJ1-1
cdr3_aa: CASSPTSNTEAFF

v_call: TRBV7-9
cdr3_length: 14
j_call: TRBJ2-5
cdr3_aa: CASSLPGQEETQYF

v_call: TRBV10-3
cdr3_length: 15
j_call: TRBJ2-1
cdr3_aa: CAISDWTSGYNEQFF

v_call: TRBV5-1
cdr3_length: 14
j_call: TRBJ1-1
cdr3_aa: CASSLDGLNTEAFF

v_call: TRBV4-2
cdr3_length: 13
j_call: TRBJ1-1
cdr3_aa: CASSQEGWVEAFF

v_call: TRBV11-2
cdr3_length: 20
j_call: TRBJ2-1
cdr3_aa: CASSLDLGLAGGSSYNEQFF

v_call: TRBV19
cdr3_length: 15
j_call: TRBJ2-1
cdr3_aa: CASSIGSRSYNEQFF

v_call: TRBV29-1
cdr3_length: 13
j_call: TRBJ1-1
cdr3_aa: CSVEDGMNTEAFF

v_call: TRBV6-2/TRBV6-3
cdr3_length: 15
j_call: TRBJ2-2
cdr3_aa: CASSYSGEGTGELFF

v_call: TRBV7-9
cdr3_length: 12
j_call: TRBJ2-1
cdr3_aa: CASSKDSDEQFF

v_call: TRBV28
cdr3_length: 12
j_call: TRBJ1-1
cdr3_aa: CASSQNGVVAFF

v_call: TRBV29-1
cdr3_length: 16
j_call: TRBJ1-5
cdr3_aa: CSLETGGDTSNQPQHF

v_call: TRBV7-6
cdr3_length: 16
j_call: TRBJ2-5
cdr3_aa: CASSLGLAGGRETQYF

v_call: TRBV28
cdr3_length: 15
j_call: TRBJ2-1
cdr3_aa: CASSLEGEPRDEQFF

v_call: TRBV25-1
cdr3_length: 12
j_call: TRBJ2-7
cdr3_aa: CASSGQGAGRNF

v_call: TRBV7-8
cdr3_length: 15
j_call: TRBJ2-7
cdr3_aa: CASIPGDREYYEQYF

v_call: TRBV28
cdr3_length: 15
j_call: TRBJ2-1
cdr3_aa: CASSARTSGGNEQFF

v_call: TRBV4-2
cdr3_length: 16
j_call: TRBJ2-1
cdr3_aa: CASSQDGWDNFNEQFF

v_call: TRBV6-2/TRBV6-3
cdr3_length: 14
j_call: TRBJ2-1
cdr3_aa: CASSSPGTDNEQFF

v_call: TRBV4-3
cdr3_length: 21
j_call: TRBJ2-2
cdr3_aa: CASSPRTPGLAGGSNTGELFF

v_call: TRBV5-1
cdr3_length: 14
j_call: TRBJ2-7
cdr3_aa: CAGRLGPYSYEQYF

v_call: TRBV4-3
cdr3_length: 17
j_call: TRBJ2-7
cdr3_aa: CASSQDWASGGQDEQYF